This T cell receptor beta chain derives from a study of cytomegalovirus exposure and HLA in healthy donors. Unrecorded immune exposure was likely among donors, who were nominally healthy when sampled. The CDR3 runs 15 residues. The V gene lost 0 bases and the J gene lost 9 bases, with 18 bases spanning the gap. The germline V gene encodes CDR1 SGDLS and CDR2 YYNGEE. Amplification used 60 Vbeta primers and 13 Jbeta primers. Produced via immunoSEQ multiplex PCR; TCRdb's table is partial and in-frame only. The data contain some 120,000 clones, 80% of them seen just once; the ten biggest clones take up 5.3%.

The sequenced sample was PBMCs. The chain uses TRBV9 and TRBJ1-1; perhaps TRBD1 as D (6 bases). This TCR came from a man aged 25-40 years in good health and CMV-seronegative. The chain's CDR3 is CASSVGNRETGKAFF. CDR3 nucleotide sequence: TGTGCCAGCAGCGTAGGGAATAGGGAGACAGGCAAAGCTTTCTTT.